The following is a T cell receptor beta chain sequence with its context. Antigen: not known. After removal of 3 bases from V and 1 base from J, the junction contained 1 base not matched to a gene. Germline V gene sequence: CDR1 LNHDA, CDR2 SQIVND (reference sequence). The CDR3 has 14 amino acids. This entry is derived from a study of fetal regulatory T cell absence and autoimmunity. General observations from the study: Pancreas TCRs were oligoclonally enriched versus cord blood, some clones over 85-fold.

Sequencing used immunoSEQ multiplex PCR; TCRdb keeps in-frame clones, though not all of them. The sample shows about 95,000 clones, roughly 70% of them seen only once. This TCR was recovered from a male donor with IPEX syndrome. This chain joins TRBV19 and TRBJ2-7; 9 nucleotides match TRBD2. Sequences were obtained from pancreas tissue. This chain's CDR3 is CASSISGSSYEQYF. The CDR3 DNA follows: TGTGCCAGTAGTATTAGCGGGAGTTCCTACGAGCAGTACTTC.